Listed here is a single T cell receptor beta chain. Its antigen is still unknown. These data originate in a study of T cells expressing NK-cell markers (dated by TCRdb to the early 2020s). At the level of the whole study: Three sorted T-cell subsets (CD3+CD56+NKG2C+, CD3+CD56+NKG2C- and CD3+CD56-NKG2C+) from several donors had their TCR beta-chain repertoires profiled. The libraries were sequenced on Illumina HiSeq 2000/2500, MiSeq or NextSeq, producing 2 x 150 bp reads. Among the eight sequenced donors, only one was HCMV-seronegative, while the other seven were HCMV-seropositive. Randomly selected healthy volunteers, three men and five women, were used as the eight sequenced donors.

HCMV-specific IgG was detected in serum with a commercial ELISA kit to determine HCMV serostatus. Ficoll density gradient centrifugation was used to isolate peripheral blood mononuclear cells from blood. Via the germline V gene (reference sequence), CDR1 is MNHEY and CDR2 SMNVEV. The CDR3 covers 17 residues, taking in both the cysteine and the phenylalanine. No DNA appears here. General conclusions and limits of the study: Those dominant clonotypes were again the most abundant among CD3+CD56-NKG2C+ cells in a handful of donors, at about 25-60.1%. In a handful of donors, the dominant CD3+CD56+NKG2C+ clonotypes ranked among the top 10 CD8+ clonotypes, making up 1.0-7.0% of CD8+ T cells. Whether the expanded NKG2C-expressing T cell clones were specific for HCMV antigens was left unclear.

Instrument on record: Illumina HiSeq 2000. TCR beta cDNA libraries were made by 5'RACE template switching that added a universal primer site and unique molecular identifiers. cDNA synthesis was primed from the TCR beta constant segment and was followed by two successive PCR amplification steps. The source study handled its data this way. MIGEC handled demultiplexing of the reads and grouping by UMI, while MiTCR was used to assemble and quantify clonotypes. To remove erroneous sequences, TCR cDNA sequences were retained only when supported by two or more reads. Downstream repertoire analysis used the tcR package, and clonotypes were matched across fractions by CDR3 nucleotide sequence plus V segment. VDJmatch was used to annotate antigen specificity against VDJdb, with one amino acid substitution allowed in CDR3. Reprocessed by TCRdb, the reads give a single entry per CDR3 protein sequence, without DNA. TCRdb, rather than the study authors, made the V and J calls. Per the sample table, the count is fewer than 40,000 distinct CDR3 sequences. The ten most abundant clones make up 50% to 75% of the sample.

The rearranged chain carries TRBV27 and TRBJ1-4; TCRdb names TRBD1, which stays unverified in the absence of DNA. The origin of this receptor is a woman between 18 and 70 years old in good health. Sequenced: blood T cells: a sorted CD56 or NKG2C T cell subset, CD4+ or CD8+ T cells, or bulk PBMC T cells (not recorded which). CDR3 loop: CASSSPTWAGVIEKLFF.